This T cell receptor (beta chain) is drawn from a study of shared clonotypes between healthy human individuals. Germline V gene data show CDR1 as SGHAT and CDR2 as FQNNGV. V was pared by 5 bases and J by 3 bases, with 10 bases between. This CDR3 is built from 13 residues. Healthy HIV-negative adults with no recent acute infections or vaccinations were recruited as donors. This clone was seen a few times. The deep-level immunoSEQ assay was used. Clones were read by immunoSEQ multiplex PCR, and TCRdb kept only the in-frame ones, dropping some. Among about half a million clones, 77% were seen once, and the ten largest hold about 11%.

The source material was PBMCs. The J gene is TRBJ1-2, the V gene TRBV11-2; possible D gene TRBD1, 5 bases. The clonotype was recovered from a middle-aged woman in good health. Some clones in this sample may be carry-over from other donors' samples. CDR3 nucleotide sequence: TGTGCCAGCAGCCCGGCGGGGGACTATGGCTACACCTTC. Its translation: CASSPAGDYGYTF.